This TCR beta chain emerged from a study of blood T cell repertoires in COVID-19. Overall study context: The United States, Italy and Spain were the sources of the acute and convalescent COVID-19 samples. Sample material is recorded as cDNA or gDNA derived from T cells, B-cell-depleted T cells, or PBMCs.

Germline CDR1 is MNHEY and CDR2 is SVGEGT. This CDR3 contains 15 residues. Trimming cost V 6 bases and J 6 bases, with 18 bases left between them. Under the authors' procedure: Reference gene primer amplification yielded estimated nucleated cell counts. TCRdb keeps only in-frame clones here, not all; method: immunoSEQ multiplex PCR. V and J calls and clone size are copied from that table; D and trimming were computed from the DNA. The sample records approximately 240,000 clones, about 86% being singletons. The chain couples TRBV6-2 or TRBV6-3 to TRBJ1-5, with D perhaps TRBD1 (6 bases). The specimen was peripheral blood. The source of this sequence is a woman aged 55-75 years with acute or convalescent COVID-19. CDR3 nucleotide sequence: TGTGCCAGCAGCCGTGGGGGGGCGCCGGGTCAGCCCCAGCATTTT. The encoded protein is CASSRGGAPGQPQHF.